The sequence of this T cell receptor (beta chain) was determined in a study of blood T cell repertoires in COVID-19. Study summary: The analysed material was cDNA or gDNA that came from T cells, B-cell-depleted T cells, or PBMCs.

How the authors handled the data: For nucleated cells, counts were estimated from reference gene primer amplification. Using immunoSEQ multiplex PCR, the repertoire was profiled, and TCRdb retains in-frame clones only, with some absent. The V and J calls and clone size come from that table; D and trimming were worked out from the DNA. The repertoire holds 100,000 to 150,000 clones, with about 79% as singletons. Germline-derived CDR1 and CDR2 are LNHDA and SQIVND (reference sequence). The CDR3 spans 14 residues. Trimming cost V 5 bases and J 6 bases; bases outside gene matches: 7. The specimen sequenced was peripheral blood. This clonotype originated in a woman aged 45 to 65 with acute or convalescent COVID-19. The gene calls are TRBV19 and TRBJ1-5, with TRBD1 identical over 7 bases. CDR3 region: CASSPGAGGQPQHF. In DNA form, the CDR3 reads TGTGCCAGTAGTCCGGGGGCAGGGGGTCAGCCCCAGCATTTT.